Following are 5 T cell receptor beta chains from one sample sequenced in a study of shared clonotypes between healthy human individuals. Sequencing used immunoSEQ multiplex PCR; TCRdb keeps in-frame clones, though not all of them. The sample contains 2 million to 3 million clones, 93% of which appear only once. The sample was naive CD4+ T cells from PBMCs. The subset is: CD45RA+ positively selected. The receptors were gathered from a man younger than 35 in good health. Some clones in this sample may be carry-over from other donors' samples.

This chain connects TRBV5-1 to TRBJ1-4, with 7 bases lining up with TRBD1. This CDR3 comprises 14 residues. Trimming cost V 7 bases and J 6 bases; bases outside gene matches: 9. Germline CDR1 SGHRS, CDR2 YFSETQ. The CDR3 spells CASRTGVGDEKLFF. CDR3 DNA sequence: TGCGCCAGCCGAACAGGGGTCGGGGATGAAAAACTGTTTTTT.

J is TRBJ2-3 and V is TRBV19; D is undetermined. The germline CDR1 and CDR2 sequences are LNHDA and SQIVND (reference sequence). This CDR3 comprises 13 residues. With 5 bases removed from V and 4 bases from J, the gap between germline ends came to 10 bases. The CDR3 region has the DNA TGTGCCAGTAGTGTCGGTGGGTCAGATACGCAGTATTTT. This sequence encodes CASSVGGSDTQYF.

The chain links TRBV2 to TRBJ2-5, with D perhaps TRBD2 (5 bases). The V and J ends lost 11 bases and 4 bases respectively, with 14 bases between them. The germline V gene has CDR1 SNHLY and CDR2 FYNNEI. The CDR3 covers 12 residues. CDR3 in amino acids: CASRTVTETQYF. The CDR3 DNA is TGTGCCTCTAGGACTGTAACAGAGACCCAGTACTTC. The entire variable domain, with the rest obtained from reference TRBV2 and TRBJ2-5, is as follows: EPEVTQTPSHQVTQMGQEVILRCVPISNHLYFYWYRQILGQKVEFLVSFYNNEISEKSEIFDDQFSVERPDGSNFTLKIRSTKLEDSAMYFCASRTVTETQYFGPGTRLLVL.

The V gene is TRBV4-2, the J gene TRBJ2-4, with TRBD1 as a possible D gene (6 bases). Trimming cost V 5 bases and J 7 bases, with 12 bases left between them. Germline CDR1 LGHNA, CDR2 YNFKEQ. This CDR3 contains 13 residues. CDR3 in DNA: TGTGCCAGCAGCGGTAACAGGGTGAACATTCAGTACTTC. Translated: CASSGNRVNIQYF.

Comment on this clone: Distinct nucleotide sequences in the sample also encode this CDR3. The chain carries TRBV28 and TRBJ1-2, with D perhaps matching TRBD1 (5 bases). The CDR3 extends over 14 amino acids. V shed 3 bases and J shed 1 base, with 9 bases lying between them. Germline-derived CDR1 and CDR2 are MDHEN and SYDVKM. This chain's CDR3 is CASSFPGSNYGYTF. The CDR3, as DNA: TGTGCCAGCAGTTTCCCAGGGAGTAACTATGGCTACACCTTC.